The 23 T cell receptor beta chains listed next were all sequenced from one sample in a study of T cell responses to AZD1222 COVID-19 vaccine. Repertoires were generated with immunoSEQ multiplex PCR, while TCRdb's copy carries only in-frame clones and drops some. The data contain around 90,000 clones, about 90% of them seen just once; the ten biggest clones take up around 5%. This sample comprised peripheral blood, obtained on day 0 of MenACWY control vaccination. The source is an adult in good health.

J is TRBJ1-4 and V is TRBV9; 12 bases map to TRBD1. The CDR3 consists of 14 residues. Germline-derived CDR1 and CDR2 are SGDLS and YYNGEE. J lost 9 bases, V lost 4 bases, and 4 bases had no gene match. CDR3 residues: CASSPGTGGQKLFF. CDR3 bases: TGTGCCAGCAGCCCCGGGACAGGGGGCCAAAAACTGTTTTTT.

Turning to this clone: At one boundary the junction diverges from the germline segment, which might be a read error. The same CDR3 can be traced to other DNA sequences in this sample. The CDR3 DNA reads TGTGCCAGTAGCCAGGGACCTAGATATGGCTACACCTTT. Encoded protein: CASSQGPRYGYTF. The chain is built from TRBV19 and TRBJ1-2; perhaps TRBD1 as D (5 bases). Germline-derived CDR1 and CDR2 are LNHDA and SQIVND (reference sequence). The CDR3 extends over 13 amino acids.

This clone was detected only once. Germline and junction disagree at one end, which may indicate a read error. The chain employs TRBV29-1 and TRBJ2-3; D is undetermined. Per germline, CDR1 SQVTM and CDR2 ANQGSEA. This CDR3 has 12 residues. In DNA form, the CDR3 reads TGCAGCGTCGAAGGACGCGGTGATACGCAGTATTTT. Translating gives CSVEGRGDTQYF.

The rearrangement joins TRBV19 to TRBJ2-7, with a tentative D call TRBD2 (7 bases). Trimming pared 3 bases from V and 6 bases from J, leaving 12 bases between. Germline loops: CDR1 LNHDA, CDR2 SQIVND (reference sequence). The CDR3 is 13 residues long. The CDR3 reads CASSIGRGGEQYF. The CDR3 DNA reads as TGTGCCAGTAGTATCGGAAGGGGGGGCGAGCAGTACTTC.

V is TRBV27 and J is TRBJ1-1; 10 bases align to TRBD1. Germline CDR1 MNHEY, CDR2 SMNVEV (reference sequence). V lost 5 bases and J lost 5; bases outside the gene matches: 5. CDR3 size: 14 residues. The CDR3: CASSRQGAVTEAFF. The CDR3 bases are TGTGCCAGCAGTCGACAGGGGGCGGTGACTGAAGCTTTCTTT.

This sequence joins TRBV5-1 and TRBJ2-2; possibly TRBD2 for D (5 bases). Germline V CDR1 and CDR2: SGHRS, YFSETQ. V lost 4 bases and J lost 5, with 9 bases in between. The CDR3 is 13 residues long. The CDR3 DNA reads TGCGCCAGCAGCACGGACTTTACCGGGGAGCTGTTTTTT. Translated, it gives CASSTDFTGELFF.

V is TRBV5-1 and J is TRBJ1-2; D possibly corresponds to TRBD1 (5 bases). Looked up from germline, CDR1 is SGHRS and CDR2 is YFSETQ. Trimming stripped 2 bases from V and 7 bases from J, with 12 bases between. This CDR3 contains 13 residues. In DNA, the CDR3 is TGCGCCAGCAGCTTTGCAGGGAATTCTGGCTACACCTTC. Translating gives CASSFAGNSGYTF. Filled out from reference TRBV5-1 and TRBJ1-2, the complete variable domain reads KAGVTQTPRYLIKTRGQQVTLSCSPISGHRSVSWYQQTPGQGLQFLFEYFSETQRNKGNFPGRFSGRQFSNSRSEMNVSTLELGDSALYLCASSFAGNSGYTFGSGTRLTVV.

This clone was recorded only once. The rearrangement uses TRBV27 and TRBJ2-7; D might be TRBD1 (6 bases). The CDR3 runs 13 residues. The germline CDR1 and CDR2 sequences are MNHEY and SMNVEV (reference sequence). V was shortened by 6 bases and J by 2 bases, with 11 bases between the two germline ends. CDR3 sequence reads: CASSLQGTYEQYF. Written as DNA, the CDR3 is TGTGCCAGCAGCCTACAGGGAACCTACGAGCAGTACTTC.

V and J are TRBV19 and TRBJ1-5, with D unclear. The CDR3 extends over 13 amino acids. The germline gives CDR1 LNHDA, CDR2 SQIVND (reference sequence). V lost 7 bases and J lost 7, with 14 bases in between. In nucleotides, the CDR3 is TGTGCCAGTAACCCTTCCCGAACCCAGCCCCAGCATTTT. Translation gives CASNPSRTQPQHF.

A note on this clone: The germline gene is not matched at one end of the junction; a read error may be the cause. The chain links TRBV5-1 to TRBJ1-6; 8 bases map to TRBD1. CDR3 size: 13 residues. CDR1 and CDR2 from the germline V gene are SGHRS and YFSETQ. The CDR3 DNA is TGCGCCAGCACCTTGACAGGGGAGACACCCCTCCACTTT. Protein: CASTLTGETPLHF.

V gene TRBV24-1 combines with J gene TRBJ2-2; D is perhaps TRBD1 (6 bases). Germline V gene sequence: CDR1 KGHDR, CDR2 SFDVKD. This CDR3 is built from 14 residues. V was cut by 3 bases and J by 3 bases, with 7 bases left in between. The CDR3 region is CATSDEGDTGELFF. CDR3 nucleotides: TGTGCCACCAGTGATGAGGGGGACACCGGGGAGCTGTTTTTT.

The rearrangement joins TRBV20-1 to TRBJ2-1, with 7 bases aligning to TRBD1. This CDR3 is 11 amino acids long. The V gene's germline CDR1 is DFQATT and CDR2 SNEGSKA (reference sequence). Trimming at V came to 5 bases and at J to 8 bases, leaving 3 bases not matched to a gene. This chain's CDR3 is CSAPDRDEQFF. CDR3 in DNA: TGCAGTGCTCCTGACAGGGATGAGCAGTTCTTC.

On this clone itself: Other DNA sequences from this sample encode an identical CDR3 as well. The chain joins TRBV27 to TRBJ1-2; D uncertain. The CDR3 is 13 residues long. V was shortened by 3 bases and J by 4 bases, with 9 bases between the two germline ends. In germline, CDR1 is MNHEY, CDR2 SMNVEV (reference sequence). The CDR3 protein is CASSFRGSYGYTF. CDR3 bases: TGTGCCAGCAGTTTCCGGGGAAGCTATGGCTACACCTTC.

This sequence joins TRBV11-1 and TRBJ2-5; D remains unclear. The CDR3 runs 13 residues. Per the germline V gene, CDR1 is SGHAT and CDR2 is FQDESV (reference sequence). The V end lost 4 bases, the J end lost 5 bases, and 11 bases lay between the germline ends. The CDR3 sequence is CASSSLGRETQYF. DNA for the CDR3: TGTGCCAGCAGCTCCTTGGGCAGGGAGACCCAGTACTTC. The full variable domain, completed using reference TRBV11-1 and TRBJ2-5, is EAEVAQSPRYKITEKSQAVAFWCDPISGHATLYWYRQILGQGPELLVQFQDESVVDDSQLPKDRFSAERLKGVDSTLKIQPAELGDSAMYLCASSSLGRETQYFGPGTRLLVL.

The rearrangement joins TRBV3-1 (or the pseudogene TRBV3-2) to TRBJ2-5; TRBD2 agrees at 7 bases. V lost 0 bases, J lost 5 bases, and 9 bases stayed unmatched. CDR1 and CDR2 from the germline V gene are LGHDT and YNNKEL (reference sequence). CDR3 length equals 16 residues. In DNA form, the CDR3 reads TGTGCCAGCAGCCAAGAGCAGGGACTACCCGCGGAGACCCAGTACTTC. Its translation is CASSQEQGLPAETQYF.

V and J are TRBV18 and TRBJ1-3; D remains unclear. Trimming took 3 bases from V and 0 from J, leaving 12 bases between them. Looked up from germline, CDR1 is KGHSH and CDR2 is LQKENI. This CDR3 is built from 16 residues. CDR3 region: CASSPVEPRSGNTIYF. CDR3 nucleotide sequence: TGTGCCAGCTCACCTGTTGAGCCCCGCTCTGGAAACACCATATATTTT.

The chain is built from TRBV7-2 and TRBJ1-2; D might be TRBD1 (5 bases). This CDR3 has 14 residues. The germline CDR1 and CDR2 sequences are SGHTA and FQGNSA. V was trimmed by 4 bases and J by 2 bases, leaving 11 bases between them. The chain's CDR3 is CASSSLTDNYGYTF. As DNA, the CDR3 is TGTGCCAGCAGCTCCTTGACAGACAACTATGGCTACACCTTC. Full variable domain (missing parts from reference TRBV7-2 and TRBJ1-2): GAGVSQSPSNKVTEKGKDVELRCDPISGHTALYWYRQSLGQGLEFLIYFQGNSAPDKSGLPSDRFSAERTGGSVSTLTIQRTQQEDSAVYLCASSSLTDNYGYTFGSGTRLTVV.

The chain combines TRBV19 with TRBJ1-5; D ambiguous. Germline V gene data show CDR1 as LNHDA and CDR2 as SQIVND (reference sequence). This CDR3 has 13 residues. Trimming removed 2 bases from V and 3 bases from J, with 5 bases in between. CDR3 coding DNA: TGTGCCAGTAGTATAAGACTCAATCAGCCCCAGCATTTT. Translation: CASSIRLNQPQHF.

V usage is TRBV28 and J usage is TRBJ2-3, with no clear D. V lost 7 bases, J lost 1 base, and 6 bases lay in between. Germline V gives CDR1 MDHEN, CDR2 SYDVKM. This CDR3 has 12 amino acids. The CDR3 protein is CASTAGTDTQYF. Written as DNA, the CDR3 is TGTGCCAGCACTGCCGGCACAGATACGCAGTATTTT.

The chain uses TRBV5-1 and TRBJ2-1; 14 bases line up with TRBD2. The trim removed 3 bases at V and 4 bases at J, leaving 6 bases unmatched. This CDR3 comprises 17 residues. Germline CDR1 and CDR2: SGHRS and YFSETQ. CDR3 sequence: CASSWGLAGVRYNEQFF. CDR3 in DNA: TGCGCCAGCAGCTGGGGACTAGCGGGGGTTCGATACAATGAGCAGTTCTTC.

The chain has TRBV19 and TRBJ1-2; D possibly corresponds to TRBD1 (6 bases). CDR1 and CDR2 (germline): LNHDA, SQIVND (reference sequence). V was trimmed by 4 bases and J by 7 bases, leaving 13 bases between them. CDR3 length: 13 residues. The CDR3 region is CASSTPGDGGYTF. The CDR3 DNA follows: TGTGCCAGTAGTACCCCAGGGGACGGTGGCTACACCTTC.

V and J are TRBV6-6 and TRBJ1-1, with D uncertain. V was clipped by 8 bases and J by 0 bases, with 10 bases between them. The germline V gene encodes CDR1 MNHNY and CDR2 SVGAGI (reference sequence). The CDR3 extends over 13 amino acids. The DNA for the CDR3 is TGTGCCAGCCTCCGGGAGCTGAACACTGAAGCTTTCTTT. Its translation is CASLRELNTEAFF.

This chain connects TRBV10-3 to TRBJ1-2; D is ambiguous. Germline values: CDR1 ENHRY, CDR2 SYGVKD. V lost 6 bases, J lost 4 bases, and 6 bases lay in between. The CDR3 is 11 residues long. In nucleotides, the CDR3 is TGTGCCATCAGCGGACGCTATGGCTACACCTTC. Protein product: CAISGRYGYTF.